This TCR beta chain was captured in a study of cytomegalovirus exposure and HLA in healthy donors. This CDR3 spans 16 amino acids. CDR1 LNHDA and CDR2 SQIVND come from the germline V gene (reference sequence). Losses at the gene ends were 5 bases for V and 7 bases for J; bases not matched to a gene: 9. PCR was performed using 60 Vbeta and 13 Jbeta primers. Clones were sequenced by immunoSEQ multiplex PCR, and TCRdb holds only the in-frame ones, with some missing. In the table there are approximately 290,000 clones, roughly 80% of which are singletons. This chain connects TRBV19 to TRBJ2-1, with 12 bases fitting TRBD1. Sequences were obtained from PBMCs. This receptor was identified in a girl aged 2-15 years in good health and CMV-seronegative. CDR3 amino acids: CASSALGQGASNEQFF. DNA for the CDR3: TGTGCCAGTAGTGCACTGGGACAGGGGGCGTCAAATGAGCAGTTCTTC.